This is a list of T cell receptor beta chains from one sample in a study of T-cell reconstitution after alpha-beta-depleted transplantation in children. MiXCR was run by TCRdb on the PCR reads, yielding one entry per CDR3 protein. The sample shows about 830,000 distinct CDR3 sequences, about 16% of them seen only once. Sample: PBMCs, mostly from graft donor cells, taken 360 days after TCRalphabeta/CD19-depleted stem cell transplant. All receptors come from a male patient younger than 18 who had a stem cell transplant for acute lymphoblastic leukemia, so the T cells may come from the graft donor. CDR3s include the opening cysteine and the closing phenylalanine or tryptophan. The D gene is left open where the match is weak. Some rows have no size entry. The others give once, few or many, or a class for an expanded clone.

>TRBJ2-3|.|.|TRBV29-1
TGCAGCGTTCCCCTAGCATCTACGCAGTATTTT
CSVPLASTQYF
>TRBJ2-7|.|many|TRBV28
TGTGCCAGCCCCCCTTATGCCTACGAGCAGTACTTC
CASPPYAYEQYF
>TRBJ2-3|TRBD1|.|TRBV6-4
TGTGCCAGCTCTCCGGGACAGAGACCCACAGATACGCAGTATTTT
CASSPGQRPTDTQYF
>TRBJ2-1|TRBD2|.|TRBV19
TGTGCCAGTACTCCCGGACTAGCGGGGGCGAGCTCCTACAATGAGCAGTTCTTC
CASTPGLAGASSYNEQFF
>TRBJ1-2|TRBD1|.|TRBV28
TGTGCCAGCAGCCTCCCCGGGACAGGGCGTTTCTATGGCTACACCTTC
CASSLPGTGRFYGYTF
>TRBJ1-5|.|.|TRBV21-1
TGTGCCAGCAGCAAAGACAGGGGGCCGGCGAGCAATCAGCCCCAGCATTTT
CASSKDRGPASNQPQHF
>TRBJ2-5|TRBD2|few|TRBV20-1
TGCAGTGCTAGAGATCGGCGAGGGGAGGGTAGACAAGAGACCCAGTACTTC
CSARDRRGEGRQETQYF
>TRBJ2-7|TRBD1|few|TRBV5-1
TGCGCCAGCAGACGGACCACGGGACAGGGCCTCTACGAGCAGTACTTC
CASRRTTGQGLYEQYF
>TRBJ1-1|.|.|TRBV6-5
TGTGCCAGCAGTTACTCCATAACAATGAACACTGAAGCTTTCTTT
CASSYSITMNTEAFF
>TRBJ1-1|.|many|TRBV7-2
TGTGCCAGCAGCTTAGAGGGGAATGCTGACACTGAAGCTTTCTTT
CASSLEGNADTEAFF
>TRBJ2-2|.|.|TRBV7-9
TGTGCCAGCAGCTTATCCCCCTCTCCGAACGGGGAGCTGTTTTTT
CASSLSPSPNGELFF
>TRBJ2-1|.|few|TRBV7-6
TGTGCCAGCAGCTTACCCCCGGACTCCCACCGGAACAGTGAGCAGTTCTTC
CASSLPPDSHRNSEQFF
>TRBJ2-6|.|few|TRBV7-6
TGTGCCAGCAGCCTGACACACTCTGGGGCCAACGTCCTGACTTTC
CASSLTHSGANVLTF
>TRBJ1-2|.|.|TRBV15
TGTGCCACCAGCAGAGATCGGGGGAGTACTAACTATGGCTACACCTTC
CATSRDRGSTNYGYTF
>TRBJ2-5|.|few|TRBV20-1
TGCAGCGCGGGGCAGGGGGGGAAGACCCAGTACTTC
CSAGQGGKTQYF
>TRBJ2-1|TRBD2|many|TRBV12-3/TRBV12-4
TGTGCCAGCAGCCCCTCTAGCGGAGGGACTGCTGAGCAGTTCTTC
CASSPSSGGTAEQFF